The next 10 T cell receptor beta chains were all read from a single sample in a study of blood T cell repertoires in COVID-19. Profiled with immunoSEQ multiplex PCR; TCRdb holds only in-frame clones, not every one. The repertoire holds some 64,000 clones, about 70% seen once, with around 5.3% in the top ten. Specimen: peripheral blood. Receptors were obtained from a human donor in a cohort sampled during active COVID-19.

The genes are TRBV4-3 and TRBJ1-3; D gene ambiguous. CDR3 length equals 14 residues. Trimming took off 0 bases at V and 5 bases at J, with 8 bases between the two ends. Germline V gives CDR1 LGHNA, CDR2 YSLEER. Here the CDR3 DNA reads TGCGCCAGCAGCCAAGACCGAGGTAGAAACACCATATATTTT. Its translation: CASSQDRGRNTIYF.

As DNA, the CDR3 is TGCGCCAGCAGCTTGGTGAGCGAGGGGACCCAGTACTTC. Translation gives CASSLVSEGTQYF. The J gene is TRBJ2-5, the V gene TRBV5-1; perhaps TRBD2 as D (5 bases). V was clipped by 0 bases and J by 7 bases, with 10 bases between them. The CDR3 extends over 13 amino acids. The germline gives CDR1 SGHRS, CDR2 YFSETQ.

The chain has TRBV30 and TRBJ2-7; D ambiguous. Trimming removed 2 bases at V and 3 bases at J, with 8 bases between. Germline loops: CDR1 GTSNPN, CDR2 SVGIG (reference sequence). The CDR3 runs to 12 residues. CDR3 in amino acids: CAWSLNLYEQYF. The CDR3, as DNA: TGTGCCTGGAGTCTAAATCTCTACGAGCAGTACTTC.

The chain uses TRBV28 and TRBJ1-3; 7 bases line up with TRBD1. The V gene's germline CDR1 is MDHEN and CDR2 SYDVKM. This CDR3 contains 15 residues. V lost 7 bases, J lost 4 bases, and 10 bases stayed unmatched. This chain's CDR3 is CASTEQGSRGNTIYF. CDR3 bases: TGTGCCAGCACTGAACAGGGGAGTAGGGGAAACACCATATATTTT.

This clone has just one count. This rearrangement joins TRBV7-2 to TRBJ1-1, with D perhaps TRBD1 (6 bases). V was pared by 8 bases and J by 5 bases, with 15 bases between. Germline V gene lookup returns CDR1 SGHTA and CDR2 FQGNSA. There are 13 residues in the CDR3. In DNA, the CDR3 is TGTGCCAGCGCTACCGGGGGGCGTACTGAAGCTTTCTTT. Translation gives CASATGGRTEAFF.

The chain couples TRBV28 to TRBJ2-6, with D perhaps TRBD2 (5 bases). Germline V CDR1 and CDR2: MDHEN, SYDVKM. The CDR3 is made up of 15 amino acids. V gave up 5 bases and J gave up 0 bases, with 8 bases separating them. CDR3 amino acids: CASSHGSSGANVLTF. In nucleotides, the CDR3 is TGTGCCAGCAGTCATGGGAGCTCTGGGGCCAACGTCCTGACTTTC.

This clone was counted only a few times. The V gene is TRBV11-3, the J gene TRBJ2-1; tentatively, D is TRBD1 (5 bases). The length of the CDR3 is 12 residues. Per the germline V gene, CDR1 is SGHNT and CDR2 is YENEEA. Deletions cut 2 bases from V and 7 bases from J, with 6 bases between. The CDR3: CASSLQGNEQFF. The CDR3 DNA is TGTGCCAGCAGCTTACAGGGAAATGAGCAGTTCTTC. The variable domain in full, completed from reference TRBV11-3 and TRBJ2-1, reads EAGVVQSPRYKIIEKKQPVAFWCNPISGHNTLYWYLQNLGQGPELLIRYENEEAVDDSQLPKDRFSAERLKGVDSTLKIQPAELGDSAVYLCASSLQGNEQFFGPGTRLTVL.

This clone was counted between two and nine times. The chain uses TRBV11-3 and TRBJ1-3; D is unresolved. CDR1 is SGHNT, CDR2 YENEEA, per germline. The V end lost 2 bases, the J end lost 0 bases, and 14 bases lay between the germline ends. The CDR3 covers 17 residues. The CDR3 protein is CASSLPDGLDSGNTIYF. The CDR3 DNA reads as TGTGCCAGCAGCTTACCCGACGGACTAGACTCTGGAAACACCATATATTTT.

This clone has more than one count but fewer than ten. The CDR3, as DNA: TGTGCCAGCGTGGTAGCGGGGGGGCCTGGGACCCAGTACTTC. This sequence encodes CASVVAGGPGTQYF. The rearrangement joins TRBV7-2 to TRBJ2-5; 11 nucleotides match TRBD2. V lost 8 bases, J lost 7 bases, and 9 bases stayed unmatched. Per germline, CDR1 SGHTA and CDR2 FQGNSA. The CDR3 is 14 residues long.

The V call is TRBV28, the J call TRBJ1-2, with D possibly TRBD1 on 5 matching bases. The CDR3 covers 13 residues. Trimming shortened V by 8 bases and J by 3 bases, and 13 bases separated the two germline ends. Looked up from germline, CDR1 is MDHEN and CDR2 is SYDVKM. CDR3 loop: CASERGSDYGYTF. Here the CDR3 DNA reads TGTGCCAGCGAAAGGGGTAGTGACTATGGCTACACCTTC.